Following are 21 T cell receptor beta chains from one sample sequenced in a study of immune cell composition in non-small cell lung cancer. Libraries were prepared by immunoSEQ multiplex PCR; TCRdb keeps only in-frame clonotypes and omits some of them. Here the sample spans thousands of clones, about 78% being singletons. The sequenced sample consisted of lung tumor tissue. These receptors were obtained from a human donor with non-small cell lung cancer.

V gene TRBV27 combines with J gene TRBJ2-7; TRBD2 matches at 13 bases. CDR3 length equals 16 residues. Trimming took 5 bases from V and 4 from J; bases not matched to a gene: 8. CDR1 and CDR2 (germline): MNHEY, SMNVEV (reference sequence). The CDR3 DNA reads as TGTGCCAGCAGTCCCCAGGGACTAGCGGGATTTTACGAGCAGTACTTC. Residues: CASSPQGLAGFYEQYF.

The chain has TRBV27 and TRBJ2-2, with D unclear. Germline assignment: CDR1 MNHEY and CDR2 SMNVEV (reference sequence). Trimming shortened V by 3 bases and J by 2 bases, and 10 bases separated the two germline ends. This CDR3 has 15 amino acids. CDR3 nucleotide sequence: TGTGCCAGCAGTTTGGCGGCGCCTAACACCGGGGAGCTGTTTTTT. This gives the protein CASSLAAPNTGELFF.

The rearrangement uses TRBV9 and TRBJ2-1; TRBD2 matches at 12 bases. Germline V CDR1 and CDR2: SGDLS, YYNGEE. This CDR3 comprises 16 residues. Trimming cost V 4 bases and J 4 bases; bases outside gene matches: 6. CDR3 nucleotides: TGTGCCAGCAGCTCCCTAGCGGGAGGGAATTACAATGAGCAGTTCTTC. Its protein product is CASSSLAGGNYNEQFF.

The CDR3, as DNA: TGCAGCGTCAGGGGTCCGCTTGGCTACGAGCAGTACTTC. Translation gives CSVRGPLGYEQYF. The chain uses TRBV29-1 and TRBJ2-7; the D gene is possibly TRBD1 (6 bases). This CDR3 is built from 13 residues. Trimming cost V 6 bases and J 3 bases, with 15 bases left between them. Looked up from germline, CDR1 is SQVTM and CDR2 is ANQGSEA.

V usage is TRBV5-1 and J usage is TRBJ1-4, with D perhaps matching TRBD1 (5 bases). Germline assignment: CDR1 SGHRS and CDR2 YFSETQ. With 6 bases removed from V and 5 bases from J, the gap between germline ends came to 14 bases. The CDR3 consists of 14 residues. CDR3 sequence reads: CASTSGGENEKLFF. CDR3 bases: TGCGCCAGCACCTCGGGAGGGGAAAATGAAAAACTGTTTTTT.

V gene TRBV5-1 combines with J gene TRBJ2-7; unclear D gene. CDR1 and CDR2 from the germline V gene are SGHRS and YFSETQ. The V gene lost 4 bases and the J gene lost 3 bases, with 5 bases spanning the gap. The CDR3 runs to 11 residues. The CDR3 sequence is CASSNHYEQYF. CDR3 DNA: TGCGCCAGCAGCAATCACTACGAGCAGTACTTC. The full variable domain, completed using reference TRBV5-1 and TRBJ2-7, is KAGVTQTPRYLIKTRGQQVTLSCSPISGHRSVSWYQQTPGQGLQFLFEYFSETQRNKGNFPGRFSGRQFSNSRSEMNVSTLELGDSALYLCASSNHYEQYFGPGTRLTVT.

This sequence joins TRBV6-5 and TRBJ1-2, with D uncertain. Germline CDR1 is MNHEY and CDR2 is SVGAGI. With 5 bases removed from V and 1 base from J, the gap between germline ends came to 8 bases. This CDR3 is 13 amino acids long. In DNA, the CDR3 is TGTGCCAGCAGTCCAAGGAGTAACTATGGCTACACCTTC. Translating it yields CASSPRSNYGYTF.

The V call is TRBV29-1, the J call TRBJ2-1, with 8 positions matching TRBD2. This CDR3 has 19 residues. V lost 5 bases and J lost 0; bases outside the gene matches: 18. Germline values: CDR1 SQVTM, CDR2 ANQGSEA. The CDR3 reads CSVRGVVVAGTSSYNEQFF. CDR3 bases: TGCAGCGTTAGGGGGGTCGTGGTAGCGGGGACAAGCTCCTACAATGAGCAGTTCTTC.

The CDR3 is CASSGGTGSYEQYF. In nucleotides, the CDR3 is TGTGCCAGCAGCGGCGGGACAGGGTCCTACGAGCAGTACTTC. The gene calls are TRBV11-2 and TRBJ2-7; 9 bases are a match to TRBD1. CDR1 and CDR2 from the germline V gene are SGHAT and FQNNGV. J lost 1 base, V lost 5 bases, and 3 bases had no gene match. The CDR3 covers 14 residues.

This clone was counted a single time. CDR3 residues: CASSDTGAGNTIYF. The CDR3 nucleotides read TGTGCCAGCAGTGACACGGGAGCTGGAAACACCATATATTTT. V usage is TRBV6-6 and J usage is TRBJ1-3; D remains unclear. This CDR3 is 14 amino acids long. Germline V lookup: CDR1 MNHNY, CDR2 SVGAGI (reference sequence). Deletions cut 5 bases from V and 2 bases from J, with 10 bases between.

In this sample, this clone turned up once. The chain couples TRBV6-5 to TRBJ2-7; 11 nucleotides align to TRBD1. Germline CDR1 and CDR2: MNHEY and SVGAGI. With V trimmed by 8 bases and J by 6 bases, 6 bases remained unmatched. The CDR3 spans 13 residues. In DNA form, the CDR3 reads TGTGCCAGCGGCCGGGACAGGGGGGGCGAGCAGTACTTC. It specifies CASGRDRGGEQYF.

This clone was recorded only once. V is TRBV4-1 and J is TRBJ1-2; D not certain. The CDR3 runs 14 residues. Trimming cost V 1 base and J 6 bases, with 12 bases left between them. The V gene's germline CDR1 is MGHRA and CDR2 YSYEKL. CDR3 region: CASSQAPRGNGYTF. CDR3 DNA sequence: TGCGCCAGCAGCCAAGCCCCCCGAGGCAATGGCTACACCTTC.

The count of this clone is one. J is TRBJ1-4 and V is TRBV5-8; no clear D. The V end was cut by 7 bases, the J end by 6 bases, with 10 bases between. The CDR3 runs 12 residues. Germline V gene sequence: CDR1 SGHTS, CDR2 YDEGEE. CDR3: CASSRRDEKLFF. The CDR3 region has the DNA TGTGCCAGCTCTCGACGGGATGAAAAACTGTTTTTT.

The J gene is TRBJ2-1, the V gene TRBV7-3; 12 positions match TRBD1. Germline values: CDR1 SGHTA, CDR2 FQGTGA. Trimming took 5 bases from V and 5 from J; bases not matched to a gene: 4. CDR3 length: 15 residues. CDR3 residues: CASSPGQGANNEQFF. CDR3 nucleotides: TGTGCCAGCAGCCCGGGACAGGGGGCGAACAATGAGCAGTTCTTC.

The rearrangement uses TRBV5-1 and TRBJ1-1; TRBD1 might be the D (6 bases). CDR1 and CDR2 (germline): SGHRS, YFSETQ. This CDR3 is 13 amino acids long. V shed 4 bases and J shed 2 bases, with 9 bases lying between them. The CDR3: CASSQGGNTEAFF. CDR3 in DNA: TGCGCCAGCAGCCAAGGGGGTAACACTGAAGCTTTCTTT.

This clone was observed a few times. The chain joins TRBV27 to TRBJ1-4; 11 bases align to TRBD1. CDR1 MNHEY and CDR2 SMNVEV come from the germline V gene (reference sequence). There are 17 residues in the CDR3. With 4 bases clipped from V and 8 bases from J, the junction kept 12 bases outside the gene matches. In nucleotides, the CDR3 is TGTGCCAGCAGTTCATTTGGGGGGGGACAGGGGGGCGAAAAACTGTTTTTT. Translating it yields CASSSFGGGQGGEKLFF.

The chain is built from TRBV28 and TRBJ2-7; the D gene is possibly TRBD1 (5 bases). The CDR3 loop spans 12 amino acids. Germline loops: CDR1 MDHEN, CDR2 SYDVKM. V was clipped by 6 bases and J by 5 bases, with 11 bases between them. The CDR3 here is CASSFTGDEQYF. The CDR3 DNA sequence: TGTGCCAGCAGCTTCACAGGTGACGAGCAGTACTTC.

The chain has TRBV18 and TRBJ2-1, with 11 bases matching TRBD2. The CDR3 is 17 residues long. CDR1 is KGHSH and CDR2 is LQKENI in the germline V gene. The trim removed 1 base at V and 4 bases at J, leaving 6 bases unmatched. CDR3 DNA: TGTGCCAGCTCACCACGGCCCGGGACTAGCGGTTACAATGAGCAGTTCTTC. Residues: CASSPRPGTSGYNEQFF.

The chain employs TRBV27 and TRBJ2-7, with D possibly being TRBD2 (6 bases). The V gene lost 6 bases and the J gene lost 0 bases, with 12 bases spanning the gap. Germline CDR1 and CDR2: MNHEY and SMNVEV (reference sequence). The CDR3 consists of 14 residues. The CDR3 reads CASRDSGSSYEQYF. CDR3 bases: TGTGCCAGCAGAGATAGCGGTAGCTCCTACGAGCAGTACTTC.

The V and J genes are TRBV6-5 and TRBJ2-5; 7 positions agree with TRBD1. Per germline, CDR1 MNHEY and CDR2 SVGAGI. Germline trimming cut 2 bases from V and 2 bases from J; bases unmatched to any gene: 2. The CDR3 contains 14 residues. CDR3 sequence reads: CASSYRDSQETQYF. CDR3 sequence (DNA): TGTGCCAGCAGTTACAGGGACAGTCAAGAGACCCAGTACTTC.

The chain employs TRBV6-5 and TRBJ1-5; D is perhaps TRBD1 (5 bases). The V end lost 6 bases, the J end lost 2 bases, and 14 bases lay between the germline ends. Germline values: CDR1 MNHEY, CDR2 SVGAGI. This CDR3 is 15 amino acids long. CDR3 loop: CASSRDSSGNQPQHF. In nucleotides, the CDR3 is TGTGCCAGCAGCCGAGACAGTTCCGGCAATCAGCCCCAGCATTTT.